This T cell receptor (beta chain) was sequenced in a study of cytomegalovirus exposure and HLA in healthy donors. This CDR3 comprises 14 residues. Germline CDR1 reads LNHDA; CDR2 reads SQIVND (reference sequence). The V end lost 5 bases, the J end lost 6 bases, and 14 bases lay between the germline ends. The PCR ran on 60 Vbeta and 13 Jbeta primers. Sequencing was performed with immunoSEQ multiplex PCR; in TCRdb, only in-frame clones are kept and a portion is missing. The sample shows some 110,000 clones, around 75% of them seen only once. The source of this sequence is a woman aged 25 to 39 in good health and CMV-seronegative. Sequencing was carried out using PBMCs. The chain uses TRBV19 and TRBJ2-1; D possibly corresponds to TRBD2 (5 bases). DNA for the CDR3: TGTGCCAGTAGTGTAATTCCGGGATCCAATGAGCAGTTCTTC. Encoded protein: CASSVIPGSNEQFF.